The T cell receptor beta chain described here comes from a study of shared clonotypes between healthy human individuals. Terminally differentiated effector memory CD45RA+ cells were excluded by CCR7 positive selection of CD45RO-negative cells. It was at deep level that the assay was run. Genomic DNA from each subset was divided evenly over several immunoSEQ plates. Repertoires were generated with immunoSEQ multiplex PCR, while TCRdb's copy carries only in-frame clones and drops some. The data hold about 2,100,000 clones, with about 92% observed a single time. Trimming took off 3 bases at V and 6 bases at J, with 11 bases between the two ends. This CDR3 is 13 amino acids long. In germline, CDR1 is SGDLS, CDR2 YYNGEE. This clone has just one count.

Sequencing input: naive CD8+ T cells from PBMCs. The sequence was collected from a man younger than 35 in good health. Some clones in this sample may be carry-over from other donors' samples. This sequence joins TRBV9 and TRBJ2-3; D is unclear. CDR3: CASSAAHTDTQYF. In nucleotides, the CDR3 is TGTGCCAGCAGCGCCGCCCACACGGATACGCAGTATTTT.